This is a list of T cell receptor beta chains from one sample in a study of T cells in Graves' hyperthyroidism and ophthalmopathy. TCRdb called the multiplex PCR reads again in MiXCR, with one record for every CDR3 protein. Altogether about 840,000 distinct CDR3 sequences are present, roughly 40% being singletons, with the ten largest covering about 9%. Sequencing was done on a sample of blood. The origin of the receptors is a man younger than 30 with Graves' hyperthyroidism. Both conserved end residues are part of each CDR3. A D gene is named only where the DNA matches it firmly. Some rows mark clone size as missing; the rest say once, few, many or name a class of expanded clone.

CDR3: CASSSNRQIYEQYF
DNA: TGTGCCAGCAGCTCAAACAGACAGATTTACGAGCAGTACTTC
J: TRBJ2-7
V: TRBV7-2
size: NA
D: NA

CDR3: CASSIERDQPQHF
DNA: TGTGCCAGTAGTATTGAGAGGGATCAGCCCCAGCATTTT
J: TRBJ1-5
V: TRBV19
size: many
D: NA

CDR3: CASSPLSRGSYGYTF
DNA: TGTGCCAGCAGCCCTCTCAGCAGAGGGTCGTATGGCTACACCTTC
J: TRBJ1-2
V: TRBV7-2
size: few
D: NA

CDR3: CASMVGHLGDGYTF
DNA: TGTGCCAGCATGGTGGGGCATCTTGGGGATGGCTACACCTTC
J: TRBJ1-2
V: TRBV7-9
size: many
D: NA

CDR3: CRGTSGNEQYF
DNA: TGCAGAGGGACTAGCGGGAACGAGCAGTACTTC
J: TRBJ2-7
V: TRBV20-1
size: NA
D: TRBD2

CDR3: CASSSGSSGVVGNQPQHF
DNA: TGTGCCAGCAGTTCGGGTTCCAGCGGGGTAGTCGGCAATCAGCCCCAGCATTTT
J: TRBJ1-5
V: TRBV12-3/TRBV12-4
size: NA
D: NA

CDR3: CASRIGGNTEAFF
DNA: TGTGCCAGTAGGATAGGTGGGAACACTGAAGCTTTCTTT
J: TRBJ1-1
V: TRBV19
size: many
D: NA

CDR3: CASSDGTAGANVLTF
DNA: TGTGCCAGCAGCGACGGGACAGCTGGGGCCAACGTCCTGACTTTC
J: TRBJ2-6
V: TRBV6-4
size: NA
D: TRBD1

CDR3: CASSPWTDPTYEQYF
DNA: TGTGCCAGCAGTCCCTGGACAGATCCGACCTACGAGCAGTACTTC
J: TRBJ2-7
V: TRBV7-8
size: many
D: NA

CDR3: CSVIQDTYEQYF
DNA: TGCAGCGTCATACAGGACACCTACGAGCAGTACTTC
J: TRBJ2-7
V: TRBV29-1
size: many
D: NA

CDR3: CSATGAIYYEQYF
DNA: TGCAGTGCTACGGGGGCGATCTACTACGAGCAGTACTTC
J: TRBJ2-7
V: TRBV20-1
size: NA
D: NA

CDR3: CASVAERVTNTGELFF
DNA: TGTGCCAGCGTGGCCGAAAGAGTTACGAACACCGGGGAGCTGTTTTTT
J: TRBJ2-2
V: TRBV25-1
size: NA
D: NA

CDR3: CASSRWDRVDYGYTF
DNA: TGTGCCAGCAGTCGTTGGGACAGGGTTGACTATGGCTACACCTTC
J: TRBJ1-2
V: TRBV6-5
size: NA
D: TRBD1

CDR3: CATRTGNNNEQFF
DNA: TGTGCCACCAGGACGGGGAACAACAATGAGCAGTTCTTC
J: TRBJ2-1
V: TRBV15
size: NA
D: NA

CDR3: CASSYQGDEQYF
DNA: TGTGCCAGCAGCTACCAGGGAGACGAGCAGTACTTC
J: TRBJ2-7
V: TRBV7-9
size: many
D: NA

CDR3: CASSLQDQETQYF
DNA: TGTGCCAGCAGCCTACAGGATCAAGAGACCCAGTACTTC
J: TRBJ2-5
V: TRBV7-9
size: many
D: NA

CDR3: CATSEGLAFQETQYF
DNA: TGTGCCACCAGTGAGGGACTAGCGTTCCAAGAGACCCAGTACTTC
J: TRBJ2-5
V: TRBV24-1
size: many
D: TRBD2

CDR3: CASSSSGGPGYTIYF
DNA: TGTGCCAGCAGCTCTTCAGGGGGCCCCGGCTACACCATATATTTT
J: TRBJ1-3
V: TRBV11-3
size: NA
D: TRBD1

CDR3: CASSQTPQGADTGELFF
DNA: TGTGCCAGCAGCCAGACCCCGCAGGGGGCGGACACCGGGGAGCTGTTTTTT
J: TRBJ2-2
V: TRBV9
size: NA
D: TRBD1

CDR3: CASSEDPDTEAFF
DNA: TGTGCCAGCAGTGAAGATCCCGACACTGAAGCTTTCTTT
J: TRBJ1-1
V: TRBV2
size: many
D: NA

CDR3: CASSSDRQAPEAFF
DNA: TGTGCCAGCAGCTCGGACCGACAGGCTCCTGAAGCTTTCTTT
J: TRBJ1-1
V: TRBV7-9
size: few
D: NA

CDR3: CASSLAPGQAESPLHF
DNA: TGCGCCAGCAGCTTGGCCCCGGGACAGGCAGAATCACCCCTCCACTTT
J: TRBJ1-6
V: TRBV5-1
size: NA
D: TRBD1

CDR3: CASSLALHKGNTIYF
DNA: TGTGCCAGCAGCTTAGCGTTACATAAGGGAAACACCATATATTTT
J: TRBJ1-3
V: TRBV7-9
size: many
D: NA

CDR3: CASSYPAAEAFF
DNA: TGTGCCAGCAGTTATCCTGCAGCTGAAGCTTTCTTT
J: TRBJ1-1
V: TRBV6-6
size: NA
D: NA

CDR3: CASSLDGLYAYEQYF
DNA: TGCGCCAGCAGCTTGGACGGTCTCTACGCCTACGAGCAGTACTTC
J: TRBJ2-7
V: TRBV5-1
size: NA
D: NA

CDR3: CASSSSGGRAREQYF
DNA: TGTGCCAGCAGCTCCTCGGGCGGGAGGGCGCGGGAGCAGTACTTC
J: TRBJ2-7
V: TRBV7-2
size: many
D: TRBD2

CDR3: CSASETVNTEAFF
DNA: TGCAGTGCAAGCGAGACAGTGAACACTGAAGCTTTCTTT
J: TRBJ1-1
V: TRBV20-1
size: NA
D: NA

CDR3: CASSLYTINSPLHF
DNA: TGTGCCAGCAGCTTATACACTATAAATTCACCCCTCCACTTT
J: TRBJ1-6
V: TRBV7-8
size: many
D: NA

CDR3: CASSPRWGTTGDGYTF
DNA: TGTGCCAGCAGCCCCAGGTGGGGGACTACAGGGGATGGCTACACCTTC
J: TRBJ1-2
V: TRBV7-4
size: NA
D: TRBD1

CDR3: CASSASSGNTIYF
DNA: TGTGCCAGCAGCGCTTCCTCTGGAAACACCATATATTTT
J: TRBJ1-3
V: TRBV12-3/TRBV12-4
size: many
D: NA

CDR3: CAWSLGRSYEQYF
DNA: TGTGCCTGGAGTTTAGGACGGTCCTACGAGCAGTACTTC
J: TRBJ2-7
V: TRBV9
size: NA
D: NA

CDR3: CASSVHRDTNEKLFF
DNA: TGTGCCAGCTCAGTCCACAGGGACACTAATGAAAAACTGTTTTTT
J: TRBJ1-4
V: TRBV7-9
size: many
D: NA